This TCR beta chain stems from a study of cytomegalovirus exposure and HLA in healthy donors. Amplification used 60 Vbeta primers and 13 Jbeta primers. Some clones are missing from TCRdb's copy, which holds only in-frame ones; the method was immunoSEQ multiplex PCR. The repertoire holds some 150,000 clones, with 74% as singletons. In its sample, this clone was seen once. Trimming removed 6 bases at V and 2 bases at J, with 12 bases between. Germline CDR1 is MDHEN and CDR2 is SYDVKM. The length of the CDR3 is 14 residues. This sequence originates from a man younger than 45 in good health and CMV-seronegative. Sequencing was done on a sample of PBMCs. The rearrangement joins TRBV28 to TRBJ2-3, with a tentative D call TRBD2 (6 bases). The CDR3 DNA sequence: TGTGCCAGCAGAACCGGGACTTTCACAGATACGCAGTATTTT. This translates into CASRTGTFTDTQYF. Supplemented by reference TRBV28 and TRBJ2-3, the full variable domain reads DVKVTQSSRYLVKRTGEKVFLECVQDMDHENMFWYRQDPGLGLRLIYFSYDVKMKEKGDIPEGYSVSREKKERFSLILESASTNQTSMYLCASRTGTFTDTQYFGPGTRLTVL.